These 24 T cell receptor beta chains originate from one sample sequenced in a study of CD8+CD57+ T cells in acquired aplastic anemia. Profiling that covered TCR beta VDJ and CDR3 relied on genomic DNA as its template. Via MiXCR, TCRdb re-called the reads, giving one row per CDR3 protein. The repertoire has roughly 170,000 distinct CDR3 sequences, 48% of them found once; the top ten carry around 13%. By flow cytometry, patients selected for sequencing had shown an expansion of CD8+CD57+ cells. The sequencing sample was made of sorted CD4+, CD8+, or CD8+CD57+ T cells (not recorded which) from PBMCs. The receptors here all came from a human donor with aplastic anemia.

This clonotype was seen a few times. This chain joins TRBV29-1 and TRBJ2-7; D might be TRBD1 (5 bases). The CDR3 sequence is 11 residues long. V lost 4 bases and J 4 bases, leaving 8 bases between the germline ends. Germline V gives CDR1 SQVTM, CDR2 ANQGSEA. The CDR3 is CSVGQLYEQYF. CDR3 DNA: TGCAGCGTTGGACAGTTATACGAGCAGTACTTC.

The chain combines TRBV7-8 with TRBJ2-7; D possibly corresponds to TRBD1 (5 bases). CDR1 is SGHVS, CDR2 FQNEAQ, per germline. V was pared by 2 bases and J by 11 bases, with 10 bases between. The length of the CDR3 is 11 residues. The CDR3 DNA is TGTGCCAGCAGCTTACAGGGTACGAAGTACTTC. Amino acid sequence: CASSLQGTKYF. Full variable domain (rest looked up from reference TRBV7-8 and TRBJ2-7): GAGVSQSPRYKVAKRGQDVALRCDPISGHVSLFWYQQALGQGPEFLTYFQNEAQLDKSGLPSDRFFAERPEGSVSTLKIQRTQQEDSAVYLCASSLQGTKYFGPGTRLTVT.

There are many counts of this clonotype. This chain uses TRBV12-3 or TRBV12-4 with TRBJ2-7; D is tentatively TRBD1 or TRBD2 (5 bases each). The V end lost 1 base, the J end lost 6 bases, and 13 bases lay between the germline ends. CDR3 size: 14 residues. The CDR3, as DNA: TGTGCCAGCAGTTTAGACAGGTCCCGGGGCGAGCAGTACTTC. This sequence encodes CASSLDRSRGEQYF.

The sample holds many counts of this clonotype. This chain joins TRBV5-4 and TRBJ2-7; weak D call: TRBD2 (6 bases). V lost 2 bases and J 7 bases, leaving 19 bases between the germline ends. Germline V CDR1 and CDR2: SGHNT, YYREEE (reference sequence). The CDR3 runs 15 residues. This CDR3 is CASSLMGGGAGEQYF. The CDR3 nucleotides are TGTGCCAGCAGCTTAATGGGAGGCGGGGCGGGTGAGCAGTACTTC.

This clonotype appeared a few times. The rearrangement links TRBV10-3 to TRBJ2-7; 9 bases map to TRBD2. The CDR3 totals 13 residues. Germline lookup yields CDR1 ENHRY and CDR2 SYGVKD. The V and J ends lost 5 bases and 2 bases, in that order; junction bases with no gene match: 1. CDR3 DNA sequence: TGTGCCATCAGTCTAGCGGGGACCTACGAGCAGTACTTC. Translation: CAISLAGTYEQYF.

This clonotype was seen at least ten times. The genes are TRBV5-1 and TRBJ2-6; unclear D gene. V shed 4 bases and J shed 4 bases, with 12 bases lying between them. The CDR3 has 15 residues. In germline, CDR1 is SGHRS, CDR2 YFSETQ. CDR3 sequence: CASSPVSSGANVLTF. Written as DNA, the CDR3 is TGCGCCAGCAGCCCCGTCTCCTCGGGGGCCAACGTCCTGACTTTC.

The chain is built from TRBV2 and TRBJ1-2, with D possibly TRBD1 on 5 matching bases. The germline V gene encodes CDR1 SNHLY and CDR2 FYNNEI. V dropped 2 bases and J dropped 6 bases, with 16 bases sitting between them. The CDR3 runs 15 residues. CDR3 protein: CASSERRWGGDGYTF. The CDR3 nucleotides read TGTGCCAGCAGTGAACGACGATGGGGCGGGGATGGCTACACCTTC.

The sample holds many counts of this clonotype. Written as DNA, the CDR3 is TGTGCCAGCAGTTACATGGGACATTCACCCCTCCACTTT. Protein product: CASSYMGHSPLHF. The chain combines TRBV6-5 with TRBJ1-6; TRBD1 is a possible D gene (5 bases). Looked up from germline, CDR1 is MNHEY and CDR2 is SVGAGI. V shed 2 bases and J shed 8 bases, with 7 bases lying between them. CDR3 length equals 13 residues.

Concerning this clonotype: This sequence may be a read error, since a much larger clone differs from it by one base. The chain joins TRBV12-3 or TRBV12-4 to TRBJ1-2; D is unresolved. CDR3 length equals 13 residues. CDR3 coding DNA: TGTGCCAGCAGTTTACTGGGAGGCTATGGCTACGCCTTC. Translating it yields CASSLLGGYGYAF.

This clonotype was seen a few times. This chain links TRBV10-3 with TRBJ2-7, with no clear D. The CDR3 is 16 amino acids. The germline V gene encodes CDR1 ENHRY and CDR2 SYGVKD. Trimming took off 2 bases at V and 4 bases at J, with 18 bases between the two ends. The CDR3 sequence is CAISEASPVRKYEQYF. In nucleotides, the CDR3 is TGTGCCATCAGTGAGGCCTCCCCAGTAAGAAAATACGAGCAGTACTTC.

At least ten counts were recorded for this clonotype. The chain couples TRBV7-9 to TRBJ2-3; the D call may be TRBD1 or TRBD2 (5 bases each). Germline V CDR1 and CDR2: SEHNR, FQNEAQ (reference sequence). The CDR3 sequence is 15 residues long. Trimming shortened V by 5 bases and J by 2 bases, and 14 bases separated the two germline ends. CDR3 sequence reads: CASSLRDGVTDTQYF. Written as DNA, the CDR3 is TGTGCCAGCAGCCTCCGGGACGGAGTCACAGATACGCAGTATTTT.

Many counts were recorded for this clonotype. J is TRBJ1-2 and V is TRBV19; D unclear. Germline V gene sequence: CDR1 LNHDA, CDR2 SQIVND (reference sequence). Trimming took off 3 bases at V and 4 bases at J, with 9 bases between the two ends. The CDR3 has 13 residues. The CDR3 region has the DNA TGTGCCAGTAGTATCGAGCTGGGCTATGGCTACACCTTC. Encoded protein: CASSIELGYGYTF.

The V and J genes are TRBV4-1 and TRBJ1-4, with 7 bases aligning to TRBD1. The CDR3 consists of 15 residues. Germline CDR1 and CDR2: MGHRA and YSYEKL. Trimming removed 5 bases from V and 1 base from J; junction bases left unmatched: 4. The CDR3 region is CASSNTGVTNEKLFF. The CDR3 nucleotides read TGCGCCAGCAGCAATACAGGGGTAACTAATGAAAAACTGTTTTTT.

The chain employs TRBV10-1 and TRBJ1-1; 9 bases are shared with TRBD1. The V and J ends lost 4 bases and 6 bases, in that order; junction bases with no gene match: 12. Germline V gene data show CDR1 as WNHNN and CDR2 as SYGVQD (reference sequence). There are 16 residues in the CDR3. CDR3 amino acids: CASSVISGTGSAEAFF. CDR3 DNA sequence: TGCGCCAGCAGTGTTATTTCCGGGACAGGGAGTGCTGAAGCTTTCTTT.

This chain uses TRBV2 with TRBJ1-1, with 9 bases matching TRBD1. The CDR3 is 14 residues long. The junction had 4 bases not matched to a gene; V was cut back by 8 bases and J by 0 bases. Germline V gene data show CDR1 as SNHLY and CDR2 as FYNNEI. The CDR3 DNA follows: TGTGCCAGCGGGGGACAGGGCATGAACACTGAAGCTTTCTTT. Protein: CASGGQGMNTEAFF. Full variable domain (rest looked up from reference TRBV2 and TRBJ1-1): EPEVTQTPSHQVTQMGQEVILRCVPISNHLYFYWYRQILGQKVEFLVSFYNNEISEKSEIFDDQFSVERPDGSNFTLKIRSTKLEDSAMYFCASGGQGMNTEAFFGQGTRLTVV.

Notes on this clonotype: Since a much larger clone is just one base distant, this may be a read error. The V and J genes are TRBV6-1 and TRBJ2-5, with D perhaps matching TRBD2 (6 bases). This CDR3 has 12 amino acids. V was clipped by 5 bases and J by 8 bases, with 12 bases between them. The germline gives CDR1 MNHNS, CDR2 SASEGT. The CDR3 DNA reads as TGTGCCAGCAGTTGTTGGAGGGAAACCCAGTACTTC. Translating it yields CASSCWRETQYF.

As concerns this clonotype: A much larger clone differs from this one at a single base, so this may be a read error. The chain joins TRBV5-1 to TRBJ2-1; D remains ambiguous. CDR1 is SGHRS and CDR2 is YFSETQ in the germline V gene. This CDR3 has 14 residues. The CDR3 nucleotides are TGCGCCGGCAGCCCTGGCGCCGGCTACAATGAGCAGTTCTTC. Amino acids: CAGSPGAGYNEQFF. Full variable domain (rest looked up from reference TRBV5-1 and TRBJ2-1): KAGVTQTPRYLIKTRGQQVTLSCSPISGHRSVSWYQQTPGQGLQFLFEYFSETQRNKGNFPGRFSGRQFSNSRSEMNVSTLELGDSALYLCAGSPGAGYNEQFFGPGTRLTVL.

Concerning this clonotype itself: Lacking the conserved final phenylalanine or tryptophan, this CDR3 likely reflects a read error. The rearrangement links TRBV7-9 to TRBJ1-4, with D uncertain. Looked up from germline, CDR1 is SEHNR and CDR2 is FQNEAQ (reference sequence). This CDR3 region has 12 residues. The CDR3 sequence: CASSYSNEKLFL. The CDR3, as DNA: TGTGCCAGCAGCTACAGTAATGAGAAACTGTTTCTT.

Notes on this clonotype: Germline and junction disagree at one end, which may indicate a read error. This chain joins TRBV4-2 and TRBJ2-7; D is uncertain. This CDR3 spans 11 amino acids. The V gene's germline CDR1 is LGHNA and CDR2 YNFKEQ. The CDR3 DNA is TGTGCCAGCAGCCTCCGGGCAGACGACAACTTC. Encoded protein: CASSLRADDNF.

This clonotype was observed a handful of times. This clone may be a read error of a much larger clone one base away. No conserved phenylalanine or tryptophan ends this CDR3, so it is likely a read error. The limits of the CDR3 on the DNA are not certain, so only TCRdb's listed CDR3 is given. V gene TRBV24-1 combines with J gene TRBJ1-2; the DNA was not compared with TRBD1, the D call given in the table. The CDR3 has 13 amino acids, counting both end residues. CDR1 KGHDR and CDR2 SFDVKD come from the germline V gene. CDR3 sequence: CATSDNRAIGCTS.

V is TRBV20-1 and J is TRBJ1-5; 7 nucleotides align to TRBD1. This CDR3 comprises 14 residues. Germline V gene lookup returns CDR1 DFQATT and CDR2 SNEGSKA (reference sequence). The V and J ends lost 4 bases and 5 bases, in that order; junction bases with no gene match: 8. As DNA, the CDR3 is TGCAGTGCTATCCGACAGGGCAGAGATCAGCCCCAGCATTTT. Its translation is CSAIRQGRDQPQHF.

V is TRBV13 and J is TRBJ2-3, with D possibly being TRBD1 (5 bases). The germline CDR1 and CDR2 sequences are PRHDT and FYEKMQ (reference sequence). This CDR3 has 15 residues. Deletions cut 1 base from V and 0 bases from J, with 8 bases between. The CDR3 sequence: CASSLDGHSTDTQYF. The CDR3 DNA is TGTGCCAGCAGCTTAGACGGACATAGCACAGATACGCAGTATTTT.

Comments on this clonotype: One junction end disagrees with the germline gene, perhaps due to a read error. V gene TRBV7-9 combines with J gene TRBJ2-3, with TRBD1 as a possible D gene (5 bases). Per the germline V gene, CDR1 is SEHNR and CDR2 is FQNEAQ (reference sequence). The CDR3 length is 11 residues. CDR3: CASSLTVTQYF. The CDR3 DNA sequence: TGTGCCAGCAGCTTGACAGTTACGCAGTATTTT.

The chain has TRBV10-3 and TRBJ1-1; D remains unclear. This CDR3 region has 16 residues. Germline lookup yields CDR1 ENHRY and CDR2 SYGVKD. V was trimmed by 0 bases and J by 2 bases, leaving 13 bases between them. CDR3 sequence reads: CAISESPGIGNTEAFF. CDR3 nucleotide sequence: TGTGCCATCAGTGAGTCGCCCGGCATTGGAAACACTGAAGCTTTCTTT.